One and the same sample provided the 13 T cell receptor beta chains below, sequenced in a study of shared clonotypes between healthy human individuals. Positive CCR7 selection of CD45RO-negative cells yielded the naive CD8 cells, and terminally differentiated effector memory CD45RA+ cells were excluded. The table came from immunoSEQ multiplex PCR; TCRdb's copy has only in-frame clones and leaves some out. The sample has about 800,000 clones; 96% are singletons. The specimen was naive CD8+ T cells sorted from blood. Receptor source: a man aged 30 to 39 in good health.

The gene calls are TRBV7-9 and TRBJ2-5, with a possible D match to TRBD2 (5 bases). This CDR3 comprises 17 residues. V dropped 5 bases and J dropped 0 bases, with 19 bases sitting between them. Germline values: CDR1 SEHNR, CDR2 FQNEAQ (reference sequence). This CDR3 reads CASSQDLRGRDQETQYF. The CDR3 DNA is TGTGCCAGCAGCCAGGACCTTCGGGGAAGGGACCAAGAGACCCAGTACTTC.

The rearrangement links TRBV7-9 to TRBJ2-1; D gene unclear. The germline gives CDR1 SEHNR, CDR2 FQNEAQ (reference sequence). V lost 5 bases and J lost 7, with 12 bases in between. This CDR3 has 13 amino acids. The CDR3 region is CASSPDRSNEQFF. In DNA, the CDR3 is TGTGCCAGCAGCCCCGATAGGAGTAATGAGCAGTTCTTC.

Of note for this clone: The same CDR3 also results from other DNA sequences found in this sample. The gene calls are TRBV9 and TRBJ2-7, with 10 nucleotides matching TRBD2. Per germline, CDR1 SGDLS and CDR2 YYNGEE. V dropped 3 bases and J dropped 4; count of bases not matched to a gene: 4. The CDR3 has 14 amino acids. CDR3 coding DNA: TGTGCCAGCAGCGCTAGCGGGAGTGGGTACGAGCAGTACTTC. Its protein is CASSASGSGYEQYF.

The rearrangement uses TRBV21-1 and TRBJ2-1; TRBD1, the table's D call, lacks a check against the DNA. TRBV21-1 is a known pseudogene. The CDR3 runs to 19 residues. The CDR3 here is CASSKAQRDRVNSYNEQFF. The CDR3 region has the DNA TGTGCCAGCAGCAAAGCGCAAAGGGACAGAGTGAATTCCTACAATGAGCAGTTCTTC.

This rearrangement joins TRBV4-1 to TRBJ1-2, with D unresolved. The germline V and J ends were trimmed by 0 bases and 8 bases, with 13 bases remaining between them. This CDR3 has 14 amino acids. CDR1 and CDR2 from the germline V gene are MGHRA and YSYEKL. The CDR3 here is CASSQDQVRQGYTF. For the CDR3, the DNA is TGCGCCAGCAGCCAAGATCAGGTTAGACAAGGCTACACCTTC.

The chain joins TRBV6-5 to TRBJ1-2; D may be TRBD1 (5 bases). CDR3 size: 14 residues. The germline V gene has CDR1 MNHEY and CDR2 SVGAGI. V shed 1 base and J shed 4 bases, with 10 bases lying between them. CDR3 DNA sequence: TGTGCCAGCAGTTACTTTTCGGGGGGCTATGGCTACACCTTC. It specifies CASSYFSGGYGYTF.

The chain employs TRBV11-2 and TRBJ2-7, with TRBD1 as a possible D gene (5 bases). The CDR3 contains 14 residues. Germline loops: CDR1 SGHAT, CDR2 FQNNGV. The germline V and J ends were trimmed by 5 bases and 2 bases, with 13 bases remaining between them. CDR3 sequence: CASSVQGMTYEQYF. The CDR3 DNA reads TGTGCCAGCAGCGTGCAGGGTATGACCTACGAGCAGTACTTC.

The chain uses TRBV19 and TRBJ1-2; TRBD1 is a possible D gene (6 bases). CDR1 is LNHDA and CDR2 is SQIVND in the germline V gene (reference sequence). Deletions cut 7 bases from V and 8 bases from J, with 20 bases between. There are 14 residues in the CDR3. The CDR3 DNA follows: TGTGCCAGTACCTTCCCCGAGCACAGGGACGGCTACACCTTC. Translation: CASTFPEHRDGYTF.

The V and J genes are TRBV27 and TRBJ2-7; TRBD2 might be the D (6 bases). Trimming took 3 bases from V and 5 from J, leaving 17 bases between them. The V gene's germline CDR1 is MNHEY and CDR2 SMNVEV (reference sequence). The CDR3 sequence is 15 residues long. The CDR3 DNA reads as TGTGCCAGCAGTTTTGGGTGGCGGGACGTTGACGAGCAGTACTTC. Its translation is CASSFGWRDVDEQYF.

The chain joins TRBV11-3 to TRBJ2-1; 8 positions match TRBD1. Germline-derived CDR1 and CDR2 are SGHNT and YENEEA. The CDR3 extends over 15 amino acids. V was clipped by 5 bases and J by 8 bases; unmatched bases: 11. This CDR3 is CASSSTGTGVDEQFF. DNA of the CDR3: TGTGCCAGCAGCAGTACCGGGACAGGCGTCGATGAGCAGTTCTTC.

CDR3 loop: CASSSDRGQDTGELFF. The CDR3, as DNA: TGTGCCAGCAGCTCGGACAGGGGGCAAGACACCGGGGAGCTGTTTTTT. The chain couples TRBV7-9 to TRBJ2-2, with 11 positions matching TRBD1. The CDR3 is 16 residues long. V shed 4 bases and J 3 bases; nucleotides not matched to a gene: 4. CDR1 and CDR2 from the germline V gene are SEHNR and FQNEAQ (reference sequence). Complete variable domain (other parts from reference TRBV7-9 and TRBJ2-2): DTGVSQNPRHKITKRGQNVTFRCDPISEHNRLYWYRQTLGQGPEFLTYFQNEAQLEKSRLLSDRFSAERPKGSFSTLEIQRTEQGDSAMYLCASSSDRGQDTGELFFGEGSRLTVL.

V usage is TRBV29-1 and J usage is TRBJ2-1, with 10 bases lining up with TRBD1. V was pared by 0 bases and J by 7 bases, with 9 bases of the junction left unmatched. CDR1 is SQVTM and CDR2 is ANQGSEA in the germline V gene. CDR3 size: 16 residues. This CDR3 is CSVEERRQGAGNEQFF. CDR3 coding DNA: TGCAGCGTTGAAGAGCGGCGACAGGGGGCGGGAAATGAGCAGTTCTTC.

The rearrangement joins TRBV10-2 to TRBJ2-7; 7 bases match TRBD2. Per germline, CDR1 WSHSY and CDR2 SAAADI. J gave up 7 bases and V 5 bases, and 14 bases lay outside the gene matches. The CDR3 has 15 residues. CDR3 coding DNA: TGCGCCAGCAGTTTCCCCGGGACTACGGAGAAGGAGCAGTACTTC. Its protein is CASSFPGTTEKEQYF.